This T cell receptor (beta chain) was captured in a study of cytomegalovirus exposure and HLA in healthy donors. In the study overall: Unique TCR beta sequences numbering about 100 million came from around 180 million T cells in an earlier analysis. Study conclusions and caveats: According to reports, the classifier identified cytomegalovirus status with high specificity and sensitivity. Follow-up analysis later connected one missense variant in DCLRE1C with trimming of TCR beta V- and J-genes. TCR sequences were mostly rare, though some public TCRs occurred in many donors.

The CDR3 has 19 residues. Germline V gene sequence: CDR1 MNHEY, CDR2 SMNVEV (reference sequence). The V gene end was trimmed by 5 bases and the J gene end by 0 bases; junction bases not matched to a gene: 9. Concerning this clone: Its target is unknown.

The PCR had 60 Vbeta and 13 Jbeta primers. TCRdb's copy holds only in-frame clones and misses some; the assay was immunoSEQ multiplex PCR. The data show 120,000 or so clones, about three quarters seen once. The chain recombines TRBV27 with TRBJ2-1, with 14 nucleotides matching TRBD2. The TCR was taken from a woman aged 55-69 years in good health and CMV-seropositive. The sequenced material came from PBMCs. CDR3 residues: CASSPEGTSGRYSYNEQFF. The CDR3 bases are TGTGCCAGCAGTCCTGAGGGGACTAGCGGGAGATACTCCTACAATGAGCAGTTCTTC.